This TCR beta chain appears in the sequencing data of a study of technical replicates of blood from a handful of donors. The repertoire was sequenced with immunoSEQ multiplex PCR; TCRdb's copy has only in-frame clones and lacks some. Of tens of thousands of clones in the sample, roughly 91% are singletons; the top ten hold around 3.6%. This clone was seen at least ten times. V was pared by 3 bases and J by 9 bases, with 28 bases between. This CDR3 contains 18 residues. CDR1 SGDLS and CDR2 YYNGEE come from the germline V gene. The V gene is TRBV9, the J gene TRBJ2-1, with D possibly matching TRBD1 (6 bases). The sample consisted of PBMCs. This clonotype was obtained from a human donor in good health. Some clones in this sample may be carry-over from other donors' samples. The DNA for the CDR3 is TGTGCCAGCAGCGACGCCGCCGCAGGGGCTAGAAGGCGCGGTGAGCAGTTCTTC. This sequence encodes CASSDAAAGARRRGEQFF.